What follows is one TCR beta chain and its context. TCRdb's table, derived via immunoSEQ multiplex PCR, lists solely in-frame clones and lacks some. The sample carries about 120,000 clones, about 86% recorded once. These data are taken from a study of blood T cell repertoires in COVID-19. The wider study: The cDNA or gDNA used as material had been derived from T cells, B-cell-depleted T cells, or PBMCs.

CDR1 is MDHEN, CDR2 SYDVKM, per germline. Trimming removed 5 bases from V and 8 bases from J; junction bases left unmatched: 9. CDR3 length: 14 amino acids. The clonotype comes from a man between 65 and 85 years old who had recovered from COVID-19. The material sequenced was peripheral blood. This chain connects TRBV28 to TRBJ1-2, with TRBD1 identical over 9 bases. CDR3: CASSPGTGRPGYTF. CDR3 in DNA: TGTGCCAGCAGTCCGGGGACAGGGCGTCCGGGCTACACCTTC.